The 19 T cell receptor beta chains presented below share a single source sample, sequenced in a study of chemoradiotherapy in HPV16-positive cancers. Measured with immunoSEQ multiplex PCR; TCRdb has only the in-frame clones, and not every one. The sample has roughly 990 clones, approximately 90% seen once. The specimen comprised tumor tissue, sampled from a patient who underwent chemoradiotherapy. These receptors were obtained from a human donor with HPV-associated anogenital cancer.

The chain employs TRBV5-6 and TRBJ1-2; no clear D gene. V was trimmed by 0 bases and J by 1 base, leaving 1 base between them. The CDR3 extends over 12 amino acids. Germline values: CDR1 SGHDT, CDR2 YYEEEE. The CDR3 region has the DNA TGTGCCAGCAGCTTGGGTAACTATGGCTACACCTTC. Its protein product is CASSLGNYGYTF.

The rearrangement links TRBV27 to TRBJ1-5; D might be TRBD1 (5 bases). Per the germline V gene, CDR1 is MNHEY and CDR2 is SMNVEV (reference sequence). The CDR3 is 15 amino acids. Trimming stripped 8 bases from V and 1 base from J, with 15 bases between. The CDR3 region is CASARGAGSNQPQHF. CDR3 nucleotides: TGTGCCAGCGCTCGAGGGGCGGGAAGCAATCAGCCCCAGCATTTT.

As concerns this clone: Other DNA sequences in the same sample also yield this CDR3. J is TRBJ1-5 and V is TRBV28; D call uncertain. Germline CDR1 reads MDHEN; CDR2 reads SYDVKM. The CDR3 extends over 17 amino acids. V lost 5 bases and J 2 bases, leaving 19 bases between the germline ends. This chain's CDR3 is CASSPRRSLRGNQPQHF. The CDR3 DNA is TGTGCCAGCAGTCCACGTCGCAGCCTACGGGGCAATCAGCCCCAGCATTTT. The full variable domain, in which reference TRBV28 and TRBJ1-5 provide the parts outside the CDR3, is DVKVTQSSRYLVKRTGEKVFLECVQDMDHENMFWYRQDPGLGLRLIYFSYDVKMKEKGDIPEGYSVSREKKERFSLILESASTNQTSMYLCASSPRRSLRGNQPQHFGDGTRLSIL.

The J gene is TRBJ2-1, the V gene TRBV10-3, with TRBD2 matching over 12 bases. The CDR3 has 13 residues. Germline CDR1 and CDR2: ENHRY and SYGVKD. J lost 7 bases, V lost 10 bases, and 5 bases had no gene match. CDR3 in DNA: TGTGCCACTCGACTAGCGGGAGAAAATGAGCAGTTCTTC. This translates into CATRLAGENEQFF.

The chain has TRBV4-2 and TRBJ2-7; 14 bases fit TRBD2. CDR1 is LGHNA, CDR2 YNFKEQ, per germline. The V gene end was trimmed by 0 bases and the J gene end by 4 bases; junction bases not matched to a gene: 2. CDR3 length: 16 amino acids. This CDR3 reads CASSQDGTSGGYEQYF. The CDR3 nucleotides read TGTGCCAGCAGCCAAGATGGGACTAGCGGGGGTTACGAGCAGTACTTC.

The V gene is TRBV15, the J gene TRBJ2-3; 9 positions match TRBD2. V shed 0 bases, J shed 6 bases, and the junction held 10 bases outside the gene matches. The CDR3 loop spans 17 amino acids. The germline gives CDR1 LNHNV, CDR2 YYDKDF (reference sequence). The CDR3 DNA is TGTGCCACCAGCAGAGAACGCAGCGGGGGGATCAGGGATACGCAGTATTTT. Protein product: CATSRERSGGIRDTQYF.

This rearrangement joins TRBV27 to TRBJ2-1; D is perhaps TRBD2 (5 bases). V was trimmed by 7 bases and J by 6 bases, leaving 22 bases between them. CDR1 is MNHEY and CDR2 is SMNVEV in the germline V gene (reference sequence). There are 16 residues in the CDR3. The CDR3 DNA is TGTGCCAGCAACCCCTTTTCCGCGGGTGGTGTCAATGAGCAGTTCTTC. Translation gives CASNPFSAGGVNEQFF.

The rearrangement joins TRBV29-1 to TRBJ2-7; 7 positions match TRBD1. V lost 1 base, J lost 6 bases, and 6 bases stayed unmatched. The CDR3 is 13 residues long. Germline V lookup: CDR1 SQVTM, CDR2 ANQGSEA. The CDR3, as DNA: TGCAGCGTTGAAGGCCAGGGGGACGGCGAGCAGTACTTC. Translated, it gives CSVEGQGDGEQYF.

The DNA for the CDR3 is TGCGCCAGCAGCAATCCTGGGGCCAACGTCCTGACTTTC. Amino acids: CASSNPGANVLTF. The chain joins TRBV5-1 to TRBJ2-6, with unresolved D. The CDR3 extends over 13 amino acids. Germline-derived CDR1 and CDR2 are SGHRS and YFSETQ. Between the trimmed V and J ends, which lost 4 bases and 2 bases, there was a span of 4 bases. Full variable domain (remainder filled in from reference TRBV5-1 and TRBJ2-6): KAGVTQTPRYLIKTRGQQVTLSCSPISGHRSVSWYQQTPGQGLQFLFEYFSETQRNKGNFPGRFSGRQFSNSRSEMNVSTLELGDSALYLCASSNPGANVLTFGAGSRLTVL.

This clone was found once. This chain links TRBV6-5 with TRBJ2-7; D gene ambiguous. Looked up from germline, CDR1 is MNHEY and CDR2 is SVGAGI. V dropped 0 bases and J dropped 6 bases, with 3 bases sitting between them. The CDR3 extends over 11 amino acids. The CDR3, as DNA: TGTGCCAGCAGTTACTCTACCGAGCAGTACTTC. Translating gives CASSYSTEQYF.

This chain connects TRBV6-5 to TRBJ2-1; no reliable D call. The V end lost 4 bases, the J end lost 5 bases, and 9 bases lay between the germline ends. Germline V gives CDR1 MNHEY, CDR2 SVGAGI. The CDR3 is made up of 13 amino acids. The CDR3 sequence is CASSLAPHNEQFF. The CDR3 coding sequence is TGTGCCAGCAGTTTAGCCCCACACAATGAGCAGTTCTTC.

The gene calls are TRBV4-2 and TRBJ2-5; tentatively, D is TRBD2 (6 bases). The end of the DNA is better explained by TRBJ2-7, so the J call may be wrong. The CDR3 totals 13 residues. Germline V gene lookup returns CDR1 LGHNA and CDR2 YNFKEQ. CDR3 region: CASSPGLPYEQYF. CDR3 in DNA: TGTGCCAGCAGCCCTGGACTACCCTACGAGCAGTACTTC.

The gene calls are TRBV2 and TRBJ2-7, with D possibly TRBD2 on 6 matching bases. CDR1 SNHLY and CDR2 FYNNEI come from the germline V gene. The CDR3 is 14 residues long. Trimming cost V 5 bases and J 0 bases, with 11 bases left between them. CDR3: CASSPGLLSYEQYF. CDR3 coding DNA: TGTGCCAGCAGTCCGGGACTTCTCTCCTACGAGCAGTACTTC.

A word on this clone: Mismatch with germline at one junction end may stem from a read error. The V gene is TRBV7-7, the J gene TRBJ2-5; the D gene could be TRBD1 or TRBD2 (5 bases each). The CDR3 length is 13 residues. Germline V gene sequence: CDR1 SSHAT, CDR2 FNYEAQ (reference sequence). CDR3 DNA sequence: TGTGCTAGCAGCCGGGGACGGCAAGAGACCCAGTACTTC. Encoded protein: CASSRGRQETQYF.

The chain employs TRBV5-1 and TRBJ2-7, with D possibly matching TRBD2 (6 bases). Germline CDR1 reads SGHRS; CDR2 reads YFSETQ. The CDR3 runs to 13 residues. The germline V and J ends were trimmed by 1 base and 5 bases, with 10 bases remaining between them. CDR3 protein: CASSLSGGNEQYF. The CDR3 coding sequence is TGCGCCAGCAGCTTGAGCGGAGGGAACGAGCAGTACTTC.

This clone was counted between two and nine times. The chain carries TRBV7-2 and TRBJ1-5; D remains ambiguous. V lost 1 base and J lost 0, with 4 bases in between. The germline V gene encodes CDR1 SGHTA and CDR2 FQGNSA. There are 14 residues in the CDR3. In DNA, the CDR3 is TGTGCCAGCAGCTTAGGATATAGCAATCAGCCCCAGCATTTT. Amino acid sequence: CASSLGYSNQPQHF.

This chain connects TRBV29-1 to TRBJ2-3; 16 bases match TRBD2. Trimming cost V 0 bases and J 1 base; bases outside gene matches: 7. CDR1 SQVTM and CDR2 ANQGSEA come from the germline V gene. This CDR3 has 19 residues. The CDR3 DNA reads as TGCAGCGTTGAAGATCGGGGGACTAGCGGGAGGGCGGGCACAGATACGCAGTATTTT. Translated: CSVEDRGTSGRAGTDTQYF.

This chain links TRBV7-3 with TRBJ2-2; no definite D call. Looked up from germline, CDR1 is SGHTA and CDR2 is FQGTGA. This CDR3 has 13 amino acids. The ends were cut back, 5 bases at V and 6 bases at J, with 10 bases in the middle. The CDR3 DNA follows: TGTGCCAGCAGCCCCGACCAATCCGGGGAGCTGTTTTTT. It translates to CASSPDQSGELFF.

The chain recombines TRBV5-1 with TRBJ2-5; TRBD2 agrees at 10 bases. The CDR3 is 15 residues long. Germline lookup yields CDR1 SGHRS and CDR2 YFSETQ. V dropped 3 bases and J dropped 2; count of bases not matched to a gene: 4. The CDR3 reads CASSSPLAGQETQYF. The CDR3 DNA is TGCGCCAGCAGCTCCCCACTAGCGGGGCAAGAGACCCAGTACTTC.